This is a list of T cell receptor beta chains from one sample in a study of T cell responses to AZD1222 COVID-19 vaccine. The method was immunoSEQ multiplex PCR; TCRdb's version includes in-frame clones alone and lacks a portion of them. This table has some 190,000 clones, 80% to 95% appearing once. The specimen comprised peripheral blood, sampled 28 days after the second AZD1222 dose. The receptor set was obtained from an adult who received the AZD1222 COVID-19 vaccine. The CDR3 runs from the conserved cysteine through the conserved F or W. Each record gives: J gene, clone size, V gene, D gene, CDR3 DNA, CDR3 protein. The D gene is left open where the match is weak. Size tells how often a clone was seen (once, few, many) or the class of an expanded clone, and some rows leave it out.

TRBJ1-5 | NA | TRBV18 | NA | TGTGCCAGCTCACCACCCGGGGTTAGCAATCAGCCCCAGCATTTT | CASSPPGVSNQPQHF
TRBJ2-2 | NA | TRBV3-1/TRBV3-2 | TRBD1 | TGTGCCAGCAGCCAGCGACAGGGTGGTAGGACCGGGGAGCTGTTTTTT | CASSQRQGGRTGELFF
TRBJ1-2 | NA | TRBV2 | NA | TGTGCCAGCAGTGATCACAGTTCACGCAGGGGCTACACCTTC | CASSDHSSRRGYTF
TRBJ1-1 | NA | TRBV19 | NA | TGTGCCAGTAATACAGCCATGAACACTGAAGCTTTCTTT | CASNTAMNTEAFF
TRBJ1-3 | once | TRBV10-2 | NA | TGCGCCAGCAGCTCGATCGGCGTGGCAGGAAACACCATATATTTT | CASSSIGVAGNTIYF
TRBJ2-7 | NA | TRBV5-1 | TRBD2 | TGCGCCAGCAGCTTTGCTAGCGGGAGCTTCGACGAGCAGTACTTC | CASSFASGSFDEQYF
TRBJ2-7 | NA | TRBV4-3 | NA | TGCGCCAGCAGCCAAGAAGTTGTGGTGTACGAGCAGTACTTC | CASSQEVVVYEQYF
TRBJ2-3 | NA | TRBV19 | TRBD2 | TGTGCCAGTAGTATAGTCCGAAGCGGGGCGAACACAGATACGCAGTATTTT | CASSIVRSGANTDTQYF
TRBJ2-2 | once | TRBV6-2/TRBV6-3 | TRBD1 | TGTGCCAGCAGTCCACAGGGGGGAAACACCGGGGAGCTGTTTTTT | CASSPQGGNTGELFF
TRBJ2-1 | NA | TRBV27 | NA | TGTGCCAGCAGTTCGGGACTTCACAATGAGCAGTTCTTC | CASSSGLHNEQFF
TRBJ2-2 | NA | TRBV11-2 | TRBD1 | TGTGCCAGCAACTCATACCTCAGGGGGATCGTCGGGGAGCTGTTTTTT | CASNSYLRGIVGELFF
TRBJ2-1 | NA | TRBV28 | TRBD2 | TGTGCCAGCGGGGGGACTAGTTTCGGGCTCTACAATGAGCAGTTCTTC | CASGGTSFGLYNEQFF
TRBJ2-2 | NA | TRBV3-1/TRBV3-2 | NA | TGTGCCAGCAGCCAAGATAGAAACACCGGGGAGCTGTTTTTT | CASSQDRNTGELFF
TRBJ2-7 | NA | TRBV11-2 | NA | TGTGCCAGCAGCTCCCACGATTACGAGCAGTACTTC | CASSSHDYEQYF
TRBJ2-3 | NA | TRBV10-3 | TRBD2 | TGTGCCATCAGTGCGGGGGTAAAAACGGGAGGTGCAGATACGCAGTATTTT | CAISAGVKTGGADTQYF
TRBJ1-2 | few | TRBV6-5 | NA | TGTGCCAGCAGTCCCGTACAGGGAGGTGGCTACACCTTC | CASSPVQGGGYTF
TRBJ1-1 | NA | TRBV28 | TRBD1 | TGTGCCAGCAGTTTATATGGGACAGGGGGCAGCGCTTTCTTT | CASSLYGTGGSAFF
TRBJ1-6 | once | TRBV5-8 | NA | TGTGCCAGCAGCTTGGGCCCCCGACAGAGGGCCTGGTCACCCCTCCACTTT | CASSLGPRQRAWSPLHF
TRBJ2-3 | NA | TRBV7-7 | TRBD2 | TGTGCCAGCAGCGAGGGACTAGAAGTGACAGATACGCAGTATTTT | CASSEGLEVTDTQYF
TRBJ1-4 | NA | TRBV25-1 | NA | TGTGCCAGCAGTGAATCGGGGGGAGGTAATGAAAAACTGTTTTTT | CASSESGGGNEKLFF
TRBJ2-7 | NA | TRBV6-5 | TRBD1 | TGTGCCAGCCTCTTGGGACAGGGCGACGAGCAGTACTTC | CASLLGQGDEQYF
TRBJ2-5 | NA | TRBV25-1 | NA | TGTGCCAGCAGTGAAGAGGGGGAGACCCAGTACTTC | CASSEEGETQYF
TRBJ2-3 | NA | TRBV5-5 | NA | TGTGCCAGCACCTATCAGGACATAAGCACAGATACGCAGTATTTT | CASTYQDISTDTQYF
TRBJ2-3 | NA | TRBV9 | TRBD1 | TGTGCCAGCAGCCAGGGGGCGAGGAGCACAGATACGCAGTATTTT | CASSQGARSTDTQYF
TRBJ2-3 | NA | TRBV5-1 | TRBD1 | TGCGCCAGCAGCCCCACACAGGGGTTGGCAGATACGCAGTATTTT | CASSPTQGLADTQYF
TRBJ2-1 | once | TRBV20-1 | NA | TGCAGTGCTAGTCTCCCGGGACAAGAGCAGTTCTTC | CSASLPGQEQFF
TRBJ1-5 | NA | TRBV10-2 | TRBD1 | TGCGCCAGCAGTGGGACAGGGGGCAGTCAGCCCCAGCATTTT | CASSGTGGSQPQHF
TRBJ2-1 | NA | TRBV11-2 | NA | TGTGCCAGCAACTTATACAGCGATTTTGGCAATGAGCAGTTCTTC | CASNLYSDFGNEQFF
TRBJ1-5 | NA | TRBV20-1 | TRBD1 | TGCAGTGCTAGTATGGTGCAGGGGGCCTCTGAACCCCAGCATTTT | CSASMVQGASEPQHF
TRBJ1-2 | NA | TRBV4-1 | NA | TGCGCCAGCAGCCAATCGACTGGTGGGGCCCGGCCGTCCTTC | CASSQSTGGARPSF
TRBJ2-1 | NA | TRBV28 | NA | TGTGCCAGCAGTTTACAAGTGGTCAATGAGCAGTTCTTC | CASSLQVVNEQFF
TRBJ2-3 | NA | TRBV7-3 | TRBD2 | TGTGCCAGCAGCCCATCAGTCCGGGGGGTAGCAGATACGCAGTATTTT | CASSPSVRGVADTQYF
TRBJ2-2 | NA | TRBV3-1/TRBV3-2 | NA | TGTGCCAGCAGTAATACGGACGGGGAGCTGTTTTTT | CASSNTDGELFF
TRBJ2-3 | NA | TRBV6-5 | NA | TGTGCCAGCAGTTCCTTAAGGGGGGGATCCACAGATACGCAGTATTTT | CASSSLRGGSTDTQYF
TRBJ1-2 | NA | TRBV5-8 | NA | TGTGCCAGCAGCTTGGTAATTATCACCACTAACTATGGCTACACCTTC | CASSLVIITTNYGYTF
TRBJ1-6 | once | TRBV18 | TRBD1 | TGTGCCAGCTCACCACTGGCGGGGACAGCCCATTCACCCCTCCACTTT | CASSPLAGTAHSPLHF
TRBJ1-2 | NA | TRBV21-1 | NA | TGTGCCAGCAGCGACTCGGGCGGACACTCAAACTATGGCTACACCTTC | CASSDSGGHSNYGYTF
TRBJ2-7 | NA | TRBV21-1 | NA | TGTGCCAGCATCCCATGGGGGATTTCCTACGAGCAGTACTTC | CASIPWGISYEQYF
TRBJ2-3 | NA | TRBV13 | NA | TGTGCCAGCAGCTCCGAGGGGGATACGCAGTATTTT | CASSSEGDTQYF
TRBJ2-1 | NA | TRBV24-1 | TRBD2 | TGTGCCACCAGTGATTCAGCAGCGGGAGTTCTTAATGAGCAGTTCTTC | CATSDSAAGVLNEQFF
TRBJ2-2 | NA | TRBV3-1/TRBV3-2 | TRBD2 | TGTGCCAGCAGCCAAGTGAGTAGCGGGAGTCGAACCGGGGAGCTGTTTTTT | CASSQVSSGSRTGELFF
TRBJ2-7 | NA | TRBV11-2 | NA | TGTGCCAGCAGCATCGGGACCGGTACCTACGAGCAGTACTTC | CASSIGTGTYEQYF
TRBJ1-1 | NA | TRBV29-1 | NA | TGCAGCGTTGAAGACCCCAAGTTTACCCTTCAAGCTTTCTTT | CSVEDPKFTLQAFF
TRBJ1-3 | NA | TRBV4-1 | NA | TGCGCCAGCAGCCAAGATGGGGGGGGCCAGTTCTTCTCTGGAAACACCATATATTTT | CASSQDGGGQFFSGNTIYF
TRBJ2-7 | NA | TRBV7-9 | NA | TGTGCCAGCAGCTTAGACCCCTTTTACTACGAGCAGTACTTC | CASSLDPFYYEQYF
TRBJ1-5 | NA | TRBV28 | NA | TGTGCCAGCAGCAGGACGCAGCCAGGTAGCCAGCCCCAGCATTTT | CASSRTQPGSQPQHF
TRBJ2-2 | once | TRBV5-1 | TRBD2 | TGCGCCAGCAGCTTCACTAGCGGGACAGCCGGGGAGCTGTTTTTT | CASSFTSGTAGELFF